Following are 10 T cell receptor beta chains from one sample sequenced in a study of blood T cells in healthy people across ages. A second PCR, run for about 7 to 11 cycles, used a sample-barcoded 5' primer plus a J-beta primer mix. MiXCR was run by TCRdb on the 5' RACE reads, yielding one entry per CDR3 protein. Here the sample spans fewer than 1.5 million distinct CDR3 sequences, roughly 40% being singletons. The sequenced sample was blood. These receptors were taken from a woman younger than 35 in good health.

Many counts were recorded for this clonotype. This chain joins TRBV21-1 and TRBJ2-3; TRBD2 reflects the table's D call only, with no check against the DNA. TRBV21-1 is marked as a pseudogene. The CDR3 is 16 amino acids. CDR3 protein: CASSKARTSHTDTQYF. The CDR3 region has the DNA TGTGCCAGCAGCAAGGCCCGGACTTCGCACACAGATACGCAGTATTTT.

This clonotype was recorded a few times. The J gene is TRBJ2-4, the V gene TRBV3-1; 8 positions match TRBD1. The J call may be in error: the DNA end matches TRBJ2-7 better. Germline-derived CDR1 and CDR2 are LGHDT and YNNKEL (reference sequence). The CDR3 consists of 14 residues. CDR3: CASSQVGQGGEQYF. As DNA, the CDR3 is TGTGCCAGCAGCCAAGTTGGACAGGGCGGCGAGCAGTACTTC.

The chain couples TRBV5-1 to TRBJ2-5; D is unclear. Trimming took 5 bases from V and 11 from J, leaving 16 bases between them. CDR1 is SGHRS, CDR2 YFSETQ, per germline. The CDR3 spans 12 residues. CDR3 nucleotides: TGCGCCAGCAGGTACGGTCGCAATGAGCAGTACTTC. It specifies CASRYGRNEQYF.

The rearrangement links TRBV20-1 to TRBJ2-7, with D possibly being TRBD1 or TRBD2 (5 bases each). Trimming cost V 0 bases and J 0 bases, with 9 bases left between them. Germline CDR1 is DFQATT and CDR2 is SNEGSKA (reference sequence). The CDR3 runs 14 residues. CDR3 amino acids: CSARDWGSSYEQYF. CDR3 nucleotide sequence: TGCAGTGCTAGAGATTGGGGGAGCTCCTACGAGCAGTACTTC.

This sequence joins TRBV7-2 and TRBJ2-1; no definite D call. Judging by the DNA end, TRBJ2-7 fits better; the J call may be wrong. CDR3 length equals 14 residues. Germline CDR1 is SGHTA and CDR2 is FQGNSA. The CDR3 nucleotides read TGTGCCAGCAGCTTAATGAGCTCCTACAATGAGCAGTACTTC. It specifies CASSLMSSYNEQYF.

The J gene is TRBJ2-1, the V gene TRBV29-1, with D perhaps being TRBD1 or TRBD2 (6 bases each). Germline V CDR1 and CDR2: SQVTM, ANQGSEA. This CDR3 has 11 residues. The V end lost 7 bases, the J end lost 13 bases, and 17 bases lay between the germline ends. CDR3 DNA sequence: TGCAGCGGTGATAAAGGGGGGACCCAGTTCTTC. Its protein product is CSGDKGGTQFF.

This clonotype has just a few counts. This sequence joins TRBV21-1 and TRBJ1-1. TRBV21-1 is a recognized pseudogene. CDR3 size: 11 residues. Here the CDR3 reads CARVVVTEAFF. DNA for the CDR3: TGTGCCAGGGTCGTTGTCACTGAAGCTTTCTTT.

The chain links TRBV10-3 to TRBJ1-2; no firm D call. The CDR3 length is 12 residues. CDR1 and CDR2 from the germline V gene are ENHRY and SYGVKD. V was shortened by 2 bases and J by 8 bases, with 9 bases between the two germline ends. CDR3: CAISELGCGYTF. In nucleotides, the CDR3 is TGTGCCATCAGTGAGCTGGGGTGCGGCTACACCTTC.

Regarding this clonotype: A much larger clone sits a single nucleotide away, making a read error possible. CDR3 DNA sequence: TGCGCCAGCAGCCATCGGGAGGGGAATGGCTACACCTTC. As protein: CASSHREGNGYTF. This chain uses TRBV4-1 with TRBJ1-2, with D possibly TRBD1 on 5 matching bases. The CDR3 length is 13 residues. V lost 3 bases and J 6 bases, leaving 11 bases between the germline ends. Germline CDR1 and CDR2: MGHRA and YSYEKL.

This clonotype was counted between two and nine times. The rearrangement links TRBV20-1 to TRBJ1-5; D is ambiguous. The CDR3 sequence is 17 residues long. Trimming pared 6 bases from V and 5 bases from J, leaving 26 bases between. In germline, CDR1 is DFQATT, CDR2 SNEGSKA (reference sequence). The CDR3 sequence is CSAYVPTPAHAHQPQHF. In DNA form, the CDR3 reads TGCAGTGCCTACGTTCCCACCCCTGCTCATGCTCATCAGCCCCAGCATTTT.